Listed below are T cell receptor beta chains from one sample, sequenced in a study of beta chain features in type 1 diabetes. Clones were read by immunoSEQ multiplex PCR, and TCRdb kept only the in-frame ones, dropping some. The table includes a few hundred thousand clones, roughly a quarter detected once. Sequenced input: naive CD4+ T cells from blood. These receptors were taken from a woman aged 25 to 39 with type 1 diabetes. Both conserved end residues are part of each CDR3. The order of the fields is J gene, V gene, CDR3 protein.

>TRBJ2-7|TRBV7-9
CASSGQALVQYF
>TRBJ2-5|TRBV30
CAWSRGARETQYF
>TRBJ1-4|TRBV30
CAWSVQEWEKLFF
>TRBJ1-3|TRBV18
CASSPRGDGNTIYF
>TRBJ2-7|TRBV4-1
CASSQDYRLGLSYEQYF
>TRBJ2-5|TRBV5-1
CASSGGLAQETQYF
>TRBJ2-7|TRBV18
CASSPREGADEQYF
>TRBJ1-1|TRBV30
CAWRQSGTEAFF
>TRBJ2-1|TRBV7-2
CASSPNRASGPNEQFF
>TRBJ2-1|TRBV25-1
CASSATISGTYNEQFF
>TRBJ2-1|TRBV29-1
CSVGRGSSYNEQFF
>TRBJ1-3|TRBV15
CATSRGLLRQGGNTIYF
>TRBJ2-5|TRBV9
CASSVAVEETQYF
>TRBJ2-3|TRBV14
CASSQPTTDTQYF
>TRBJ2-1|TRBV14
CASSLRGSYNEQFF
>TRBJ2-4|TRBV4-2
CASSRIGGVNSKNIQYF
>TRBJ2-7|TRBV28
CASSQYRGLWEQYF
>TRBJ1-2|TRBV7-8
CASSYDRDNYGYTF